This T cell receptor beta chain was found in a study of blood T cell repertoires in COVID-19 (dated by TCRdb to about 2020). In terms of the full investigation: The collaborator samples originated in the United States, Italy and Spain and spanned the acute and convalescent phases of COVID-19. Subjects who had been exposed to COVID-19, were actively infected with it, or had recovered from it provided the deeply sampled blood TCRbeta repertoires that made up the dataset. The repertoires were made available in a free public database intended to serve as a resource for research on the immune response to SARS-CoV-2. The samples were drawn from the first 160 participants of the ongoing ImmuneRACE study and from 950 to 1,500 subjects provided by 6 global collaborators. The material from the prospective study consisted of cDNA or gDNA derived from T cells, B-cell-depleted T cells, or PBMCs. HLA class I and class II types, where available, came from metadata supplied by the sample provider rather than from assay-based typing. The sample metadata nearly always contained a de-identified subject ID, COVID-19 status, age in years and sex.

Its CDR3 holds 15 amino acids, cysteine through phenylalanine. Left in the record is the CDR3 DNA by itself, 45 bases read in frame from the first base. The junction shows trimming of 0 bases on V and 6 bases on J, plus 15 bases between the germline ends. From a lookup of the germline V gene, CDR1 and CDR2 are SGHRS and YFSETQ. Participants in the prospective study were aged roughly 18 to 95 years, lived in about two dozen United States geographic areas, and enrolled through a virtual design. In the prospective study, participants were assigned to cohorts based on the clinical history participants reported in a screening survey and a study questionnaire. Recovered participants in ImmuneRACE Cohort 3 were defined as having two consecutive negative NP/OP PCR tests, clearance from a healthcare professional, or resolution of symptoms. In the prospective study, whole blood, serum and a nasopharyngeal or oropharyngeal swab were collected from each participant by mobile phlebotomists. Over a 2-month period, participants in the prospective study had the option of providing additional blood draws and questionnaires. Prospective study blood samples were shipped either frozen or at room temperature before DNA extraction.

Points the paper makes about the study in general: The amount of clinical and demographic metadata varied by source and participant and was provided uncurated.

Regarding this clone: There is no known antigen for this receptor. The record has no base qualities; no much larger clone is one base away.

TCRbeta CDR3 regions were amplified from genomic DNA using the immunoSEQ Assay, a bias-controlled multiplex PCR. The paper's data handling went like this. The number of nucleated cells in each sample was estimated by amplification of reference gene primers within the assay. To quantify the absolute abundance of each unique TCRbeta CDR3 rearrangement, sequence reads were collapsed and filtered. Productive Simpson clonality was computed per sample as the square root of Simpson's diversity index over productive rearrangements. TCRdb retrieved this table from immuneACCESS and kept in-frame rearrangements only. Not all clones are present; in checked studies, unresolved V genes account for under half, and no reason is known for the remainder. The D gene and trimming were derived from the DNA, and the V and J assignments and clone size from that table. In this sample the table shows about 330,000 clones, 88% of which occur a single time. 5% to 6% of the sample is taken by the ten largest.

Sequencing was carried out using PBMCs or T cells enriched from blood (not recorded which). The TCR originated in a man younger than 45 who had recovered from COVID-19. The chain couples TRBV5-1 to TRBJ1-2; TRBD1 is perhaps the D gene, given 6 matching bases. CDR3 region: CASSLGRGLWDGYTF. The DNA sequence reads TGCGCCAGCAGCTTGGGCAGGGGCTTGTGGGATGGCTACACCTTC.